This record looks at one TCR beta chain sequence and its context. Its antigen target is currently unknown. No base quality information exists; no much larger clone differs at one position. The data are from a study of blood T cell repertoires in COVID-19 (TCRdb year 2020). Context from the whole study: Samples from collaborators originated in the United States, Italy and Spain and spanned both the acute and convalescent phases of COVID-19. The material from the prospective study consisted of cDNA or gDNA derived from T cells, B-cell-depleted T cells, or PBMCs. The dataset comprised deeply sampled blood TCRbeta repertoires from subjects exposed to, actively infected with, or recovered from COVID-19. The repertoires were released in a freely available public database meant as a resource for research on the immune response to SARS-CoV-2. Samples came from the ongoing ImmuneRACE study (first 160 participants) plus 1,254 subjects from 6 global collaborators. The sample metadata nearly always contained a de-identified subject ID, COVID-19 status, age in years and sex. Where available, HLA class I and class II types were obtained from metadata supplied by the sample provider rather than from assay-based typing. Results the study describes overall, beyond this receptor: The quantity of clinical and demographic metadata differed by source and by participant and was supplied without curation.

From a lookup of the germline V gene (reference sequence), CDR1 and CDR2 are GTSNPN and SVGIG. Trimming at the junction amounts to 0 bases on V and 3 bases on J, and the germline ends lie 18 bases apart. CDR3 length: 16 amino acids, cysteine to phenylalanine. Just the 48-base CDR3 DNA is kept, in frame starting at base 1. Collaborating institutions collected whole blood in K2EDTA tubes following their own protocols. For TCRbeta analysis, collaborators shipped samples as frozen whole blood, isolated PBMCs, or DNA extracted from either of those sample types. TCRbeta CDR3 regions were amplified from genomic DNA by means of the immunoSEQ Assay, a bias-controlled multiplex PCR. The source study handled its data this way. Nucleated cell counts per sample were estimated from amplification of reference gene primers within the assay. Sequence reads were collapsed and filtered to measure the absolute abundance of every unique TCRbeta CDR3 rearrangement. For each sample, productive Simpson clonality was calculated as the square root of Simpson's diversity index over productive rearrangements. Drawn from immuneACCESS, this table holds only the in-frame rearrangements with V and J called that TCRdb kept. Clones are partly lost; checked studies trace under half to an unresolved V gene and leave the rest unexplained. The V and J calls and the clone size are those of that table, but D and trimming were determined from the DNA. In all, the sample holds under 50,000 clones, and over 85% of those were seen once. The leading ten clones occupy under 20% of the sample.

The receptor's source is a man between 65 and 85 years old with active COVID-19. The sample was peripheral blood. The V gene is TRBV30 and the J gene is TRBJ2-7; a tentative D call is TRBD2 (6 bases match). This receptor carries the CDR3 CAWSVGHRDSGYEQYF. The bases read TGTGCCTGGAGTGTCGGACACCGGGACTCTGGCTACGAGCAGTACTTC. Where the CDR3 stops, the reference TRBV30 and TRBJ2-7 genes take over; the full variable domain is SQTIHQWPATLVQPVGSPLSLECTVEGTSNPNLYWYRQAAGRGLQLLFYSVGIGQISSEVPQNLSASRPQDRQFILSSKKLLLSDSGFYLCAWSVGHRDSGYEQYFGPGTRLTVT.